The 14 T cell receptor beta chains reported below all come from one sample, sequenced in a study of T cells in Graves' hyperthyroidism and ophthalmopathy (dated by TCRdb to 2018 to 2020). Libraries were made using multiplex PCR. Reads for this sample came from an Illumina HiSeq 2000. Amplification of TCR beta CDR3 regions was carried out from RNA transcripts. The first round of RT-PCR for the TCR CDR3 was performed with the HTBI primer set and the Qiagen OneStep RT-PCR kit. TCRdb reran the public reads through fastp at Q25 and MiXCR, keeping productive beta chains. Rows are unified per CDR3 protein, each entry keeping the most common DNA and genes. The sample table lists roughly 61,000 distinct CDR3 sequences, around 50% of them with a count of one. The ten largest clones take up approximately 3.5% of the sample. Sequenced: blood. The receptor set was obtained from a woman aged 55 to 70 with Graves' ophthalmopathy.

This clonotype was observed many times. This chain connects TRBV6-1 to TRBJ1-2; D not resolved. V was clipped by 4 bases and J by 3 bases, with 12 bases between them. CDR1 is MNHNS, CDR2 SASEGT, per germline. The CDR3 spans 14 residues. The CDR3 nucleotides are TGTGCCAGCAGTGTATCGGGGTTGGACTATGGCTACACCTTC. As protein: CASSVSGLDYGYTF.

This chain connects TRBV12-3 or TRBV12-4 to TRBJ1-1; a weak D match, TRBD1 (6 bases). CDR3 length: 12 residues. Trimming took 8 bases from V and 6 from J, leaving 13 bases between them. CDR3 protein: CASRPGGPEAFF. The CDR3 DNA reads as TGTGCCAGCCGCCCCGGGGGGCCTGAAGCTTTCTTT.

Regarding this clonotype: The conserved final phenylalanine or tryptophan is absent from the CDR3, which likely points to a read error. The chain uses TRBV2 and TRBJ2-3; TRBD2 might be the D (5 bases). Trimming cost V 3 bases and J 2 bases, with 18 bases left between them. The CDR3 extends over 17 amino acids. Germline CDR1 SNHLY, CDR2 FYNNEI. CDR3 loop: CASSDTIGERVTDTQYI. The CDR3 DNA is TGTGCCAGCAGTGACACGATTGGCGAGAGGGTCACAGATACGCAGTATATT.

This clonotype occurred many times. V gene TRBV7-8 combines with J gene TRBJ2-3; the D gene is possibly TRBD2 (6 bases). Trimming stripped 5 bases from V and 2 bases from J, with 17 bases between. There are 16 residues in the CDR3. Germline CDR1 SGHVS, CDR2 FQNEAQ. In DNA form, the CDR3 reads TGTGCCAGCAGCCAACGCTTGGGAGGAGCCACAGATACGCAGTATTTT. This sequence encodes CASSQRLGGATDTQYF.

The CDR3 region has the DNA TGTGCCAGCAGCTTGGCACAGGGGACCTACAATGAGCAGTATTTT. Residues: CASSLAQGTYNEQYF. The J gene is TRBJ2-3, the V gene TRBV14; 7 bases align to TRBD1. The CDR3 covers 15 residues. Per germline, CDR1 SGHDN and CDR2 FVKESK. J gave up 11 bases and V 5 bases, and 16 bases lay outside the gene matches.

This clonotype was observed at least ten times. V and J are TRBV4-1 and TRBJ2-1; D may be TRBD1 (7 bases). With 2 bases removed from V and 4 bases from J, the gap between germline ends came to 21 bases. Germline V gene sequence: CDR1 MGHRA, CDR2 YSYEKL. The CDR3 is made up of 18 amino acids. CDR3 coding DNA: TGCGCCAGCAGCCAACCCCAGGGGGAGGTCGGACCTTACAATGAGCAGTTCTTC. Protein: CASSQPQGEVGPYNEQFF.

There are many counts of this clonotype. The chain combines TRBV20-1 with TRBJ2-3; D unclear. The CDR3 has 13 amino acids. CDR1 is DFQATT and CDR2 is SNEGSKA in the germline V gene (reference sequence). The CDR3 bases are TGCAGCCTCCCACGGGTTAGCACAGATACGCAGTATTTT. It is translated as CSLPRVSTDTQYF.

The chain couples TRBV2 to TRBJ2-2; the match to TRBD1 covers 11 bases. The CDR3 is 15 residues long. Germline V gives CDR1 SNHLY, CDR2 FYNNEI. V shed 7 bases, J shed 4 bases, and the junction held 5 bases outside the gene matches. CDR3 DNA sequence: TGTGCCAGCATGGGGGACAGGGGGTTCACCGGGGAGCTGTTTTTT. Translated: CASMGDRGFTGELFF. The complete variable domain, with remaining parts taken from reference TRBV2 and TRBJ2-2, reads EPEVTQTPSHQVTQMGQEVILRCVPISNHLYFYWYRQILGQKVEFLVSFYNNEISEKSEIFDDQFSVERPDGSNFTLKIRSTKLEDSAMYFCASMGDRGFTGELFFGEGSRLTVL.

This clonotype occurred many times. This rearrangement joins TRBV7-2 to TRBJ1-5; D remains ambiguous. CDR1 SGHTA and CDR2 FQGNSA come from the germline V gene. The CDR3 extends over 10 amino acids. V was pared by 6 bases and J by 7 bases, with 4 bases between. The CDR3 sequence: CASRPQPQHF. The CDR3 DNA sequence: TGTGCCAGCAGGCCCCAGCCCCAGCATTTT.

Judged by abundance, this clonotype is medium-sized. The DNA of the CDR3 is TGCGCCAGCAGCCAGGGGTACTACAATGAGCAGTTCTTC. This encodes CASSQGYYNEQFF. The chain has TRBV10-1 and TRBJ2-1; perhaps TRBD1 as D (6 bases). Per germline, CDR1 WNHNN and CDR2 SYGVQD (reference sequence). This CDR3 has 13 amino acids. The germline V and J ends were trimmed by 6 bases and 3 bases, with 9 bases remaining between them.

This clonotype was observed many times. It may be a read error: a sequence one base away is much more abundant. This CDR3 reads CASPRVGSYNEQFF. The DNA of the CDR3 is TGTGCCAGCCCTCGGGTGGGCTCCTACAATGAGCAGTTCTTC. V gene TRBV5-6 combines with J gene TRBJ2-1, with D uncertain. V lost 7 bases to trimming and J lost 0 bases, with 11 bases between them. Per the germline V gene, CDR1 is SGHDT and CDR2 is YYEEEE. CDR3 size: 14 residues.

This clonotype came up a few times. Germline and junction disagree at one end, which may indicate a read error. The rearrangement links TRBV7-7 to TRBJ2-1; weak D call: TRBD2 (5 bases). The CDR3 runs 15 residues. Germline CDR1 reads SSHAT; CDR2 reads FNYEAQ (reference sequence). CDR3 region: CASSLDGDSYNEQFF. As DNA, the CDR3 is TGTGCTAGCAGCTTAGACGGGGACTCCTACAATGAGCAGTTCTTC.

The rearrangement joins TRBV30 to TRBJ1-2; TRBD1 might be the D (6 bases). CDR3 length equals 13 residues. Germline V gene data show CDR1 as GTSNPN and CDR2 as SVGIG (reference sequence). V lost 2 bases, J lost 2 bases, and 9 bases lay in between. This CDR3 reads CAWSRGGNYGYTF. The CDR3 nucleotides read TGTGCCTGGAGTAGGGGGGGGAACTATGGCTACACCTTC.

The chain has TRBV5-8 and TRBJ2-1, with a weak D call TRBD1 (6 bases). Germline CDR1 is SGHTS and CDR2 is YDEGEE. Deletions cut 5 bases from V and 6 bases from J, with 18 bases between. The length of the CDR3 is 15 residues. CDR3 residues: CASSSDRKLCNEQFF. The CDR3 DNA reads TGTGCCAGCAGTTCGGACAGAAAACTCTGCAATGAGCAGTTCTTC. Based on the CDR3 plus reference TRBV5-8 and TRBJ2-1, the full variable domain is EAGVTQSPTHLIKTRGQQATLRCSPISGHTSVYWYQQALGLGLQFLLWYDEGEERNRGNFPPRFSGRQFPNYSSELNVNALELEDSALYLCASSSDRKLCNEQFFGPGTRLTVL.